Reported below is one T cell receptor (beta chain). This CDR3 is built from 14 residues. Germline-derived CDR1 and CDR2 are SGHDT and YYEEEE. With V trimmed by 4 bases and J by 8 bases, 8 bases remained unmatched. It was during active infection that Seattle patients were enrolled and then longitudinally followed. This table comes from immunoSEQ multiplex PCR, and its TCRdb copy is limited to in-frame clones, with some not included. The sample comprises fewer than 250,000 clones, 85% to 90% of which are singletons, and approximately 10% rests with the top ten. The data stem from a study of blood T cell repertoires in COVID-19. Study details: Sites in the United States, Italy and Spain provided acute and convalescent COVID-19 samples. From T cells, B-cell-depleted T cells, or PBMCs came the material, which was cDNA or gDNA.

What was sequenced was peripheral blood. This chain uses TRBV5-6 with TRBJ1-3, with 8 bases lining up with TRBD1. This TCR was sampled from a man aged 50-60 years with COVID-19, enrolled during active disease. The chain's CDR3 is CASSQGAGIYTIYF. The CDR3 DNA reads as TGTGCCAGCAGCCAGGGGGCAGGGATATACACCATATATTTT.